This is a list of T cell receptor beta chains from one sample in a study of T cell repertoires in cytomegalovirus infection. TCRdb processed the reads anew with MiXCR; each CDR3 protein has one entry. The profile covers some 600,000 distinct CDR3 sequences, with 20% to 25% appearing a single time and 7.5% to 9% taken by the ten largest. What was sequenced was CD8+ T cells from PBMCs. Every receptor here comes from a human donor in good health (CMV status not recorded). Some clones in this sample may be carry-over from other donors' samples. CDR3s include the opening cysteine and the closing phenylalanine or tryptophan. The size field is filled for only some rows; it gives once, few, many or a size class.

J gene: TRBJ1-5; clone size: .; V gene: TRBV6-5; CDR3 protein: CASSPNFGDQTQPQHF
J gene: TRBJ2-2; clone size: few; V gene: TRBV20-1; CDR3 protein: CSARLKGTANTGELFF
J gene: TRBJ2-5; clone size: many; V gene: TRBV5-6; CDR3 protein: CASSVLAGSQETQYF
J gene: TRBJ2-5; clone size: .; V gene: TRBV12-3/TRBV12-4; CDR3 protein: CASSSVGGAETQYF
J gene: TRBJ2-1; clone size: .; V gene: TRBV28; CDR3 protein: CASVTGTSGYSYNEQFF
J gene: TRBJ2-1; clone size: many; V gene: TRBV6-1; CDR3 protein: CASSESGYYNEQFF
J gene: TRBJ1-1; clone size: .; V gene: TRBV10-3; CDR3 protein: CAISAREQGDTEAFF
J gene: TRBJ2-7; clone size: .; V gene: TRBV29-1; CDR3 protein: CSVEEWPYEQYF
J gene: TRBJ2-5; clone size: few; V gene: TRBV28; CDR3 protein: CASSFSGFETQYF
J gene: TRBJ2-1; clone size: once; V gene: TRBV2; CDR3 protein: CASRLNKQFF
J gene: TRBJ1-1; clone size: many; V gene: TRBV12-3/TRBV12-4; CDR3 protein: CASSYDLNTEAFF
J gene: TRBJ2-5; clone size: few; V gene: TRBV20-1; CDR3 protein: CSAPGTGAGETQYF
J gene: TRBJ2-5; clone size: .; V gene: TRBV5-6; CDR3 protein: CASSFGRPAETQYF
J gene: TRBJ2-1; clone size: few; V gene: TRBV12-3/TRBV12-4; CDR3 protein: CASSLRQRRGGKNEQFF
J gene: TRBJ2-3; clone size: .; V gene: TRBV4-1; CDR3 protein: CASSQEGTTDTQYF
J gene: TRBJ1-2; clone size: .; V gene: TRBV27; CDR3 protein: CASSLSRTGHYGYTF
J gene: TRBJ2-5; clone size: many; V gene: TRBV28; CDR3 protein: CATGREVETQYF
J gene: TRBJ2-3; clone size: .; V gene: TRBV2; CDR3 protein: CASSEALAGGLTDTQYF
J gene: TRBJ2-2; clone size: many; V gene: TRBV7-6; CDR3 protein: CASSLLAGATGELFF
J gene: TRBJ1-2; clone size: few; V gene: TRBV10-3; CDR3 protein: CAINEGQWDGYTF
J gene: TRBJ1-1; clone size: many; V gene: TRBV7-6; CDR3 protein: CASSPAAGGAFF
J gene: TRBJ1-2; clone size: few; V gene: TRBV20-1; CDR3 protein: CSARPGGWDYGYTF
J gene: TRBJ2-1; clone size: many; V gene: TRBV7-2; CDR3 protein: CASSHRGNEQFF
J gene: TRBJ1-1; clone size: .; V gene: TRBV24-1; CDR3 protein: CATSDFGTEAFF
J gene: TRBJ1-1; clone size: .; V gene: TRBV10-3; CDR3 protein: CAISDVSPGTGLNTEAFF
J gene: TRBJ2-3; clone size: few; V gene: TRBV6-2/TRBV6-3; CDR3 protein: CATIGGVTDTQYF
J gene: TRBJ1-2; clone size: .; V gene: TRBV29-1; CDR3 protein: CSVEGAGGRNYNGYTF
J gene: TRBJ2-3; clone size: many; V gene: TRBV29-1; CDR3 protein: CSVGGQGASTDTQYF
J gene: TRBJ1-6; clone size: .; V gene: TRBV14; CDR3 protein: CASSPTGSGSPLHF
J gene: TRBJ2-2; clone size: .; V gene: TRBV4-1; CDR3 protein: CASSQGRFTGELFF
J gene: TRBJ1-2; clone size: .; V gene: TRBV12-5; CDR3 protein: CASGRSDRLYYGYTF
J gene: TRBJ2-3; clone size: .; V gene: TRBV19; CDR3 protein: CASSPGHGTDTQYF
J gene: TRBJ2-1; clone size: .; V gene: TRBV7-3; CDR3 protein: CASSSGTSFKYNEQFF
J gene: TRBJ2-7; clone size: .; V gene: TRBV7-9; CDR3 protein: CASRRDLGEQYF
J gene: TRBJ2-2; clone size: many; V gene: TRBV7-8; CDR3 protein: CASSPTSGGSTGELFF
J gene: TRBJ1-1; clone size: many; V gene: TRBV7-2; CDR3 protein: CASSLFKGNTEAFF
J gene: TRBJ2-7; clone size: few; V gene: TRBV14; CDR3 protein: CASGMGHEQYF
J gene: TRBJ2-7; clone size: many; V gene: TRBV7-2; CDR3 protein: CASSQPGAGTHEQYF
J gene: TRBJ2-3; clone size: many; V gene: TRBV5-1; CDR3 protein: CASSTGLAGVTDTQYF
J gene: TRBJ1-2; clone size: .; V gene: TRBV5-5; CDR3 protein: CASSLEGRQAHYGYTF
J gene: TRBJ1-1; clone size: few; V gene: TRBV7-9; CDR3 protein: CASSLWEGIAEAFF
J gene: TRBJ2-3; clone size: many; V gene: TRBV7-2; CDR3 protein: CASSSSGLAGGPSYPTQYF
J gene: TRBJ2-3; clone size: .; V gene: TRBV28; CDR3 protein: CASNPGLAGDTQYF
J gene: TRBJ1-2; clone size: .; V gene: TRBV29-1; CDR3 protein: CSVEGRSNYGYTF
J gene: TRBJ1-1; clone size: many; V gene: TRBV29-1; CDR3 protein: CSVVGSRMGSTEAFF
J gene: TRBJ2-3; clone size: few; V gene: TRBV27; CDR3 protein: CASSTKGDGDTDTQYF
J gene: TRBJ1-2; clone size: .; V gene: TRBV29-1; CDR3 protein: CSVAERFLPYGYTF
J gene: TRBJ2-1; clone size: .; V gene: TRBV12-3/TRBV12-4; CDR3 protein: CASSTHELVTHNEQFF
J gene: TRBJ2-7; clone size: .; V gene: TRBV12-3/TRBV12-4; CDR3 protein: CASTPGQRYYEQYF
J gene: TRBJ2-2; clone size: .; V gene: TRBV4-1; CDR3 protein: CASSARGTPANTGELFF
J gene: TRBJ2-7; clone size: .; V gene: TRBV7-6; CDR3 protein: CSSSLEGPNLRNEQYF
J gene: TRBJ2-2; clone size: .; V gene: TRBV5-1; CDR3 protein: CASSPRPPGQTNTGELFF
J gene: TRBJ2-7; clone size: few; V gene: TRBV20-1; CDR3 protein: CSVTGPQVLEQYF
J gene: TRBJ2-7; clone size: many; V gene: TRBV7-8; CDR3 protein: CASSGPGTGGPYEQYF
J gene: TRBJ2-4; clone size: once; V gene: TRBV10-3; CDR3 protein: CAISERDAKNIQYF
J gene: TRBJ2-1; clone size: many; V gene: TRBV7-6; CDR3 protein: CASRESFSSYNEQFF
J gene: TRBJ1-3; clone size: few; V gene: TRBV3-1; CDR3 protein: CASSQVGRAGNTIYF
J gene: TRBJ2-2; clone size: many; V gene: TRBV12-3/TRBV12-4; CDR3 protein: CASSWFETTGELFF
J gene: TRBJ2-5; clone size: .; V gene: TRBV23-1; CDR3 protein: CASSRRFQETQYF
J gene: TRBJ2-1; clone size: .; V gene: TRBV6-5; CDR3 protein: CASSLLGASHNEQFF